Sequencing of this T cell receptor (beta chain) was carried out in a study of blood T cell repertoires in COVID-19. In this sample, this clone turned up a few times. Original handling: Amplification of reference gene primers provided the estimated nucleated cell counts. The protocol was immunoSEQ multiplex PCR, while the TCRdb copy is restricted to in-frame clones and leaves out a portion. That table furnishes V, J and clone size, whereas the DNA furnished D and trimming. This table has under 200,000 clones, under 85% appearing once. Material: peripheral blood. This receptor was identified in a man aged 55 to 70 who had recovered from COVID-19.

The CDR3 spells CASSFRRRGGITDTQYF. In nucleotides, the CDR3 is TGTGCCAGCAGCTTCCGTAGGCGCGGGGGCATCACAGATACGCAGTATTTT. The chain joins TRBV13 to TRBJ2-3, with TRBD2 as a possible D gene (7 bases). The germline V gene encodes CDR1 PRHDT and CDR2 FYEKMQ (reference sequence). The CDR3 sequence is 17 residues long. V gave up 3 bases and J gave up 2 bases, with 18 bases separating them.